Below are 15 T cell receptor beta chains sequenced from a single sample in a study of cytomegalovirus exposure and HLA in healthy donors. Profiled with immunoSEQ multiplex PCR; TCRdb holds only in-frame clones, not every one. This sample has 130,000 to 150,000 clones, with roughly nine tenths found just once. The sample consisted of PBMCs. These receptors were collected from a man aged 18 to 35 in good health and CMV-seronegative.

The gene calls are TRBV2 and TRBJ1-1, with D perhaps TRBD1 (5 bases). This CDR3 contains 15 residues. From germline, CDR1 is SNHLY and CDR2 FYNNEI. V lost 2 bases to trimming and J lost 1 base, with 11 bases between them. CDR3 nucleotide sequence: TGTGCCAGCAGTGAACTAGGGGCGCCGAACACTGAAGCTTTCTTT. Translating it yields CASSELGAPNTEAFF.

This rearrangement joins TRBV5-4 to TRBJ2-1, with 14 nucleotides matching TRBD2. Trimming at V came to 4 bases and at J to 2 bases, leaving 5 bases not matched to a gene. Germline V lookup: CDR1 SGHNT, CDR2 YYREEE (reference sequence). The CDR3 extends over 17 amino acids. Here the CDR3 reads CASSQGLAGAAYNEQFF. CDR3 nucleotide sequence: TGTGCCAGCAGCCAGGGACTAGCGGGGGCAGCCTACAATGAGCAGTTCTTC.

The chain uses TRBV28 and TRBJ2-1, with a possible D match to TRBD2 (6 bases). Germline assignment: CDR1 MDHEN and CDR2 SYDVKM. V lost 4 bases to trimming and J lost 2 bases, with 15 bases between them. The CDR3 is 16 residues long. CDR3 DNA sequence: TGTGCCAGCAGTTCCGCGTGGGGGGTCACCTACAATGAGCAGTTCTTC. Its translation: CASSSAWGVTYNEQFF.

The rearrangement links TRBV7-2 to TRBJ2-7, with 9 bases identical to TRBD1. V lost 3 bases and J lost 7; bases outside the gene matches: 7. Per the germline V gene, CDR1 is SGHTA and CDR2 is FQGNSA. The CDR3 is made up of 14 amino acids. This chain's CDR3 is CASSFPDRGEEQYF. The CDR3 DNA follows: TGTGCCAGCAGCTTCCCTGACAGGGGGGAAGAGCAGTACTTC.

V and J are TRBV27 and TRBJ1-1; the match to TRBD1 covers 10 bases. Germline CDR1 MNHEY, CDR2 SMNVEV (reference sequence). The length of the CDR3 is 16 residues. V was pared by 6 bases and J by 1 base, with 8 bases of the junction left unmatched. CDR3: CASRSDRGRGNTEAFF. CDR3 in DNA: TGTGCCAGCAGATCTGACAGGGGGCGAGGGAACACTGAAGCTTTCTTT.

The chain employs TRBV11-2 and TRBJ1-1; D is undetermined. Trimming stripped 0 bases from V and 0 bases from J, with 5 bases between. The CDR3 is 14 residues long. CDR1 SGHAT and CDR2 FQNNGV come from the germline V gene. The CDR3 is CASSLDPVNTEAFF. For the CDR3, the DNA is TGTGCCAGCAGCTTAGATCCAGTGAACACTGAAGCTTTCTTT.

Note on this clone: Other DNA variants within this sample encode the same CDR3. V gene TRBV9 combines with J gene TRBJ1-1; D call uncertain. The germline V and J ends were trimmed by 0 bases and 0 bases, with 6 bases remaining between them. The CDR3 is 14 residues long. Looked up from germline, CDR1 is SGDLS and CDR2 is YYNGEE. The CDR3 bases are TGTGCCAGCAGCGTAGGCGGAATGAACACTGAAGCTTTCTTT. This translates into CASSVGGMNTEAFF.

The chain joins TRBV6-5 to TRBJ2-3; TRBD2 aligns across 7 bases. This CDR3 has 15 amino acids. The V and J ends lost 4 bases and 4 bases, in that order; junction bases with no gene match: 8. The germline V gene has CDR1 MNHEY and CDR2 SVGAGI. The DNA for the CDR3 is TGTGCCAGCAGTTGGGAGGGAGTTAAAGCAGATACGCAGTATTTT. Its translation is CASSWEGVKADTQYF.

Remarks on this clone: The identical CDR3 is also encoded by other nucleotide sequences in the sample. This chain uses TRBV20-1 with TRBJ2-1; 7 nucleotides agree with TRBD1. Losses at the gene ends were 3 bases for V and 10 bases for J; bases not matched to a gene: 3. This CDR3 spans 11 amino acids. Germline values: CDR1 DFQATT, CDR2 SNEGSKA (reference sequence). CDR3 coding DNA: TGCAGTGCTAGGGAGGACAGGGAGCAGTTCTTC. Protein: CSAREDREQFF.

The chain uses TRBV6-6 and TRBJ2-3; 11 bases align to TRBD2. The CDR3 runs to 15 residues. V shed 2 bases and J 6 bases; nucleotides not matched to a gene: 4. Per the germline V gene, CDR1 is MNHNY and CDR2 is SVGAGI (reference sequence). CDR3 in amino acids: CASSYVGLAVDTQYF. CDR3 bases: TGTGCCAGCAGTTACGTGGGACTAGCGGTTGATACGCAGTATTTT.

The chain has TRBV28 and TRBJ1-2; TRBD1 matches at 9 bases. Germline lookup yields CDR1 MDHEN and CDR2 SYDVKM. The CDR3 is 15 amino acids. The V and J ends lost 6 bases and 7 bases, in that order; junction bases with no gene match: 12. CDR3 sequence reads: CASSTAGTGIAGYTF. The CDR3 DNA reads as TGTGCCAGCAGCACTGCGGGGACAGGGATTGCTGGCTACACCTTC.

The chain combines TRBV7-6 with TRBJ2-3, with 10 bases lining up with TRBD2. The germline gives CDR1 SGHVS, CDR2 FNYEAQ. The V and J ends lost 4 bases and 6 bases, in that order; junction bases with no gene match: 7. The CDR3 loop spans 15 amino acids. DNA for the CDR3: TGTGCCAGCAGCTCCAGCGGGGGGGCCCCCGATACGCAGTATTTT. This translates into CASSSSGGAPDTQYF.

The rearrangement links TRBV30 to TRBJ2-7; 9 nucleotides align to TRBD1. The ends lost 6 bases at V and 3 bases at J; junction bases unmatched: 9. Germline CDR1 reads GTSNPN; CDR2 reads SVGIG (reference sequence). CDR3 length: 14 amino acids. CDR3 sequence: CACTLTGGFYEQYF. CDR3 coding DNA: TGTGCCTGCACTCTGACAGGGGGATTCTACGAGCAGTACTTC.

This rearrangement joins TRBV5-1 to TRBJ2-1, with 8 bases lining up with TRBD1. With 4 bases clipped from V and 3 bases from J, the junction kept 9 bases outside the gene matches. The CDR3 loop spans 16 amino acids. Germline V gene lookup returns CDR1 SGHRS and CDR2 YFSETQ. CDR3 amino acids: CASSARGDRIYNEQFF. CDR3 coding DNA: TGCGCCAGCAGCGCGCGCGGGGACAGGATCTACAATGAGCAGTTCTTC.

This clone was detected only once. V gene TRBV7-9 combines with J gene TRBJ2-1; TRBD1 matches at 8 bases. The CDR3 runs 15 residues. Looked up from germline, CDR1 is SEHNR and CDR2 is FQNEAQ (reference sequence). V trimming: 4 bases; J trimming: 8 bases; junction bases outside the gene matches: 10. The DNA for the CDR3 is TGTGCCAGCAGCTCCCGGGACAGGCCCAAGGATGAGCAGTTCTTC. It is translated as CASSSRDRPKDEQFF.